Sequencing of this T cell receptor (beta chain) was carried out in a study of identifying expanded T cells in peripheral blood. With regard to this clone: At one boundary the junction diverges from the germline segment, which might be a read error.

This CDR3 has 9 amino acids. Germline values: CDR1 MDHEN, CDR2 SYDVKM. The protocol was immunoSEQ multiplex PCR, while the TCRdb copy is restricted to in-frame clones and leaves out a portion. The data hold under 150,000 clones, with 75% to 90% observed a single time. The gene calls are TRBV28 and TRBJ2-7; no clear D gene. Sequenced material: blood. The sequence was obtained from a person aged 18 to 70 in good health. CDR3 sequence reads: CASRLGQYF. DNA of the CDR3: TGTGCCAGCCGTTTAGGGCAGTACTTC.